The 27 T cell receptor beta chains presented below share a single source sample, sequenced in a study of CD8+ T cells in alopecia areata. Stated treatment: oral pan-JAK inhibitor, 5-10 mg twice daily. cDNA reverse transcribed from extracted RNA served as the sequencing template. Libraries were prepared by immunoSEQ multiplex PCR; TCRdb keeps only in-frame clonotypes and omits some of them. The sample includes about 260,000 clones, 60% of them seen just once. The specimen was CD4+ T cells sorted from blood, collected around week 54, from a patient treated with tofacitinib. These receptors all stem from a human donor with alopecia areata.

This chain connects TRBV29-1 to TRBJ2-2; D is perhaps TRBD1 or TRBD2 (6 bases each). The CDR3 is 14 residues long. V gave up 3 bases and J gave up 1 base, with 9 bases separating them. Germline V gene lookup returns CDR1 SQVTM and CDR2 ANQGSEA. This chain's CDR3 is CSVDGGGNTGELFF. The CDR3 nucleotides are TGCAGCGTTGACGGGGGCGGGAACACCGGGGAGCTGTTTTTT.

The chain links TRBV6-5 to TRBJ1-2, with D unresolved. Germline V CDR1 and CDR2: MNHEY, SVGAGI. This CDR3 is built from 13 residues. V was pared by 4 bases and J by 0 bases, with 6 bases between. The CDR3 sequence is CASSFKANYGYTF. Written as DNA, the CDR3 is TGTGCCAGCAGTTTCAAGGCTAACTATGGCTACACCTTC.

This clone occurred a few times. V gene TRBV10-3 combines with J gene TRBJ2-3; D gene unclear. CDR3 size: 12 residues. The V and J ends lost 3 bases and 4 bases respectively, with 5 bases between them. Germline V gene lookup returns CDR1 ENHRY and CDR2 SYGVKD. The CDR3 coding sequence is TGTGCCATCAGTGACCTGGCAGATACGCAGTATTTT. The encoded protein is CAISDLADTQYF.

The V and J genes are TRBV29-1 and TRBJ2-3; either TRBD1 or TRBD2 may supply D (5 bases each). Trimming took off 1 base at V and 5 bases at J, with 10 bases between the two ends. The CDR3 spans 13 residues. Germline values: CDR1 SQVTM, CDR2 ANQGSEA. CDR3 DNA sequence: TGCAGCGTTGAAGGAGGGACCGGAGATACGCAGTATTTT. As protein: CSVEGGTGDTQYF.

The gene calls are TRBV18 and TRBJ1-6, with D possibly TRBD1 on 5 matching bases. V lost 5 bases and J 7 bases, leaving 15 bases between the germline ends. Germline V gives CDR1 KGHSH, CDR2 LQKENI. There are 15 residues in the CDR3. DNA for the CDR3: TGTGCCAGCTCAGCCCAAGAGGGGCAGAATTCACCCCTCCACTTT. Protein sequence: CASSAQEGQNSPLHF.

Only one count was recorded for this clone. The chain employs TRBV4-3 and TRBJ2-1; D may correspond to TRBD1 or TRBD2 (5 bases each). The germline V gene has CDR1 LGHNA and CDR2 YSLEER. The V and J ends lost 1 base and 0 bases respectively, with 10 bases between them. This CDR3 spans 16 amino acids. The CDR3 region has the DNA TGCGCCAGCAGCCAAGTAGCAGGGAGCTCCTACAATGAGCAGTTCTTC. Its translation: CASSQVAGSSYNEQFF.

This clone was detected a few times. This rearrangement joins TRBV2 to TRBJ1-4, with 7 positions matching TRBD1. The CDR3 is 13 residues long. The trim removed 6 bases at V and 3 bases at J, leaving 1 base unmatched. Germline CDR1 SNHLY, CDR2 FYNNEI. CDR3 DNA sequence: TGTGCCAGCAGAGGGACAGCTAATGAAAAACTGTTTTTT. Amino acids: CASRGTANEKLFF.

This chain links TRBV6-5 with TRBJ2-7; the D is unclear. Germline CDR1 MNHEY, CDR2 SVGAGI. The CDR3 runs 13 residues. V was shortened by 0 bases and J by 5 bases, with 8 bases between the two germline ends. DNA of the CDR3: TGTGCCAGCAGTTACTCGAACGGCGACGAGCAGTACTTC. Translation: CASSYSNGDEQYF.

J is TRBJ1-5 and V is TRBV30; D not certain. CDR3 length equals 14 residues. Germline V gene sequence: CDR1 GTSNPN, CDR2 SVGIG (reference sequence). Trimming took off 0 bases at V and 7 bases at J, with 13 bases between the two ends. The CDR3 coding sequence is TGTGCCTGGAGTGTACTATTGAGTTTACAGCCCCAGCATTTT. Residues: CAWSVLLSLQPQHF.

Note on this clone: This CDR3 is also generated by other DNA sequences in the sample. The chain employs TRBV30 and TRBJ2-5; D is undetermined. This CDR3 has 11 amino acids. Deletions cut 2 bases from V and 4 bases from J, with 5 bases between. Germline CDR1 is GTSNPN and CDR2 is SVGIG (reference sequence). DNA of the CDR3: TGTGCCTGGAGTCCCAGAGAGACCCAGTACTTC. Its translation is CAWSPRETQYF.

CDR3 coding DNA: TGTGCCACCAGCAGAGATCGGAAGAATTCACCCCTCCACTTT. This translates into CATSRDRKNSPLHF. The chain is built from TRBV15 and TRBJ1-6; D gene uncertain. The CDR3 contains 14 residues. In germline, CDR1 is LNHNV, CDR2 YYDKDF (reference sequence). Trimming shortened V by 0 bases and J by 7 bases, and 7 bases separated the two germline ends. Full variable domain (missing parts from reference TRBV15 and TRBJ1-6): DAMVIQNPRYQVTQFGKPVTLSCSQTLNHNVMYWYQQKSSQAPKLLFHYYDKDFNNEADTPDNFQSRRPNTSFCFLDIRSPGLGDTAMYLCATSRDRKNSPLHFGNGTRLTVT.

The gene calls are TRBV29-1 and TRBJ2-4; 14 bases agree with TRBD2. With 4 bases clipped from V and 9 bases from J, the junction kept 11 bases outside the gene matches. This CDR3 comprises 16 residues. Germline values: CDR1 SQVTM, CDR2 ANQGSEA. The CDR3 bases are TGCAGCGTTGGCCCCGGGACTAGCGGGGGAACGGGCATTCAGTACTTC. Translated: CSVGPGTSGGTGIQYF.

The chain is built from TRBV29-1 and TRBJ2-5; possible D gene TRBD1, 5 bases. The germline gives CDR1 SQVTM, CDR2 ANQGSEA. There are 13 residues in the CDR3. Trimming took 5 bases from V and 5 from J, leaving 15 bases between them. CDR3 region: CSVQGSLLETQYF. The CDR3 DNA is TGCAGCGTTCAGGGTTCTTTGTTGGAGACCCAGTACTTC.

CDR3 loop: CASSDAGIETQYF. In DNA form, the CDR3 reads TGTGCCAGCAGTGACGCGGGGATTGAGACCCAGTACTTC. This chain links TRBV25-1 with TRBJ2-5, with D perhaps TRBD2 (6 bases). Germline V gene lookup returns CDR1 MGHDK and CDR2 SYGVNS. The CDR3 covers 13 residues. The V end lost 3 bases, the J end lost 5 bases, and 10 bases lay between the germline ends.

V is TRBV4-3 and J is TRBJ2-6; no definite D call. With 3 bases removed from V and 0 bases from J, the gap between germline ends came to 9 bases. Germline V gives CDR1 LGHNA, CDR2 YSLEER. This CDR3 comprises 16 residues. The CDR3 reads CASSQKLSSGANVLTF. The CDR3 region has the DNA TGCGCCAGCAGCCAGAAACTGAGCTCTGGGGCCAACGTCCTGACTTTC.

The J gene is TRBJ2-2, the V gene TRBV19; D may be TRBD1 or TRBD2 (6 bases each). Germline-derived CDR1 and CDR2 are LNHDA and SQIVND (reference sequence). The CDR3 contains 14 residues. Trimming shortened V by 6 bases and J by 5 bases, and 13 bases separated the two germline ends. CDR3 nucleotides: TGTGCCAGTAGACAGGGTCGGGGGACCGGGGAGCTGTTTTTT. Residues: CASRQGRGTGELFF.

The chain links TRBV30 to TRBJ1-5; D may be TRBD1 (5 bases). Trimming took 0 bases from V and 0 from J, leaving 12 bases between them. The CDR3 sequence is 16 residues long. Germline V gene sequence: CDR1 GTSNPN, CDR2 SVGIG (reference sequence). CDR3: CAWSVRGQYSNQPQHF. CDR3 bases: TGTGCCTGGAGTGTACGCGGACAATATAGCAATCAGCCCCAGCATTTT. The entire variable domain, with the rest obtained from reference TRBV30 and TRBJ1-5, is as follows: SQTIHQWPATLVQPVGSPLSLECTVEGTSNPNLYWYRQAAGRGLQLLFYSVGIGQISSEVPQNLSASRPQDRQFILSSKKLLLSDSGFYLCAWSVRGQYSNQPQHFGDGTRLSIL.

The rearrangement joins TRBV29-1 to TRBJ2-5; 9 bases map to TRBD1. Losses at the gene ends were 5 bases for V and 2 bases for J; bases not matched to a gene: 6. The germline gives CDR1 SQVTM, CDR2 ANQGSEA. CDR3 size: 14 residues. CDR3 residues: CSVLDRGFQETQYF. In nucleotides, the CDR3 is TGCAGCGTTTTGGACAGGGGATTTCAAGAGACCCAGTACTTC.

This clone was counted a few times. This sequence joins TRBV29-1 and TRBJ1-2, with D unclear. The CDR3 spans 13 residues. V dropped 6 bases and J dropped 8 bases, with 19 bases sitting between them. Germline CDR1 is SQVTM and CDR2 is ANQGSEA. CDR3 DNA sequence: TGCAGCGTAGACGAACCGATTGGAACAGGCTACACCTTC. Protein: CSVDEPIGTGYTF.

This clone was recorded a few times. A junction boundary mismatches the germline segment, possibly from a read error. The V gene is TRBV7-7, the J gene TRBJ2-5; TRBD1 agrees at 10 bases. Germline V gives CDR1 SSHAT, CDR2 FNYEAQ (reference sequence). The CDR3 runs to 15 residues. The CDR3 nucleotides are TGTGCTAGCAGCGTTCCCGGGACAGGGGAAGAGACCCAGTACTTC. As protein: CASSVPGTGEETQYF.

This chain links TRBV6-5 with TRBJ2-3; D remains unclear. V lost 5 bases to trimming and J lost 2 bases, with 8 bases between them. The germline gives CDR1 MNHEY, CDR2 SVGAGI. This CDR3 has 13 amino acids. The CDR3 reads CASSPGSTDTQYF. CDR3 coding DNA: TGTGCCAGCAGTCCGGGTTCCACAGATACGCAGTATTTT.

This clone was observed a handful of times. The chain's CDR3 is CASSPYTGELFF. The DNA of the CDR3 is TGTGCCAGCAGCCCCTATACCGGGGAGCTGTTTTTT. This rearrangement joins TRBV11-2 to TRBJ2-2; the D is unclear. The CDR3 is made up of 12 amino acids. Looked up from germline, CDR1 is SGHAT and CDR2 is FQNNGV. Trimming removed 5 bases from V and 5 bases from J, with 6 bases in between.

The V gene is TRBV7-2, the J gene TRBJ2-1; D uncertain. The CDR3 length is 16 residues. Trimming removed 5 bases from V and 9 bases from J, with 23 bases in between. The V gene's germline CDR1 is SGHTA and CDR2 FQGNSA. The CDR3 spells CASSAPSGYRSGEQFF. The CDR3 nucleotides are TGTGCCAGCAGCGCCCCCTCGGGCTACCGGTCGGGTGAGCAGTTCTTC. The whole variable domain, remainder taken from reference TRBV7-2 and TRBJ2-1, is GAGVSQSPSNKVTEKGKDVELRCDPISGHTALYWYRQSLGQGLEFLIYFQGNSAPDKSGLPSDRFSAERTGGSVSTLTIQRTQQEDSAVYLCASSAPSGYRSGEQFFGPGTRLTVL.

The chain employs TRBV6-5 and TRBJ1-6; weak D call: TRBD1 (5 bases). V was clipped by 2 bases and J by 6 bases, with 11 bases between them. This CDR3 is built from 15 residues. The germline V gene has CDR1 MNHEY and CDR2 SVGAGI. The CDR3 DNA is TGTGCCAGCAGTTACGGGGGTGTCGGTAATTCACCCCTCCACTTT. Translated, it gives CASSYGGVGNSPLHF.

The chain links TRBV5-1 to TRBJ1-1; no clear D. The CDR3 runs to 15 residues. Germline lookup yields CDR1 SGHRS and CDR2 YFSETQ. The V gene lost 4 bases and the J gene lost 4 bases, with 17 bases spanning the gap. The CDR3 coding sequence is TGCGCCAGCAGCGAAAGGGTCTCAACGGGCACTGAAGCTTTCTTT. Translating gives CASSERVSTGTEAFF.

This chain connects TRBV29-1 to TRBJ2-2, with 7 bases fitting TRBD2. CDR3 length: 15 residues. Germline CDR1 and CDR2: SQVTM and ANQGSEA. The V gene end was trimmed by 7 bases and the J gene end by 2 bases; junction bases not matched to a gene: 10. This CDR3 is CSADLAGANTGELFF. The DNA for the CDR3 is TGCAGCGCAGACTTGGCGGGAGCTAACACCGGGGAGCTGTTTTTT.

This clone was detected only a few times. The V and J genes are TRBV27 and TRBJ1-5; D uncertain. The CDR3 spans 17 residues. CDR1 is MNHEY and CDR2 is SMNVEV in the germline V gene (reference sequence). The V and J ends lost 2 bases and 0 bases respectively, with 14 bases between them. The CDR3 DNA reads TGTGCCAGCAGTTTAAGGTCGGGTCCGAATAGCAATCAGCCCCAGCATTTT. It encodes CASSLRSGPNSNQPQHF.